Listed below are T cell receptor beta chains from one sample, sequenced in a study of blood T cell repertoires in COVID-19. The repertoire was sequenced with immunoSEQ multiplex PCR; TCRdb's copy has only in-frame clones and lacks some. The data show under 300,000 clones, with roughly 86% seen just once and less than 4% held by the top ten. The source material was peripheral blood. The receptors originated from a man aged 18 to 30 with active or convalescent COVID-19. Each CDR3 is given with its conserved first and last residue. The order of the fields is D gene, V gene, J gene, clone size, CDR3 protein, CDR3 DNA. A D gene is named only where the DNA matches it firmly. Clone size is shown for a subset of rows, as once, few, many or a class of expanded clone.

d_gene: TRBD1; v_gene: TRBV18; j_gene: TRBJ1-3; abundance: .; CDR3aa: CASSPTGEGNTIYF; CDR3nt: TGTGCCAGCTCACCAACAGGGGAGGGAAACACCATATATTTT
d_gene: .; v_gene: TRBV6-5; j_gene: TRBJ1-5; abundance: .; CDR3aa: CASSNSPGGNQPQHF; CDR3nt: TGTGCCAGCAGTAACTCCCCAGGGGGCAATCAGCCCCAGCATTTT
d_gene: .; v_gene: TRBV19; j_gene: TRBJ1-2; abundance: .; CDR3aa: CASIRAGERGYTF; CDR3nt: TGTGCCAGTATCAGGGCAGGGGAACGTGGCTACACCTTC
d_gene: .; v_gene: TRBV4-3; j_gene: TRBJ1-6; abundance: .; CDR3aa: CASSQSTLGNNSPLHF; CDR3nt: TGCGCCAGCAGCCAATCCACACTAGGCAATAATTCACCCCTCCACTTT
d_gene: .; v_gene: TRBV28; j_gene: TRBJ1-5; abundance: .; CDR3aa: CASSSDALRGEPQHF; CDR3nt: TGTGCCAGCAGTTCCGACGCCCTCCGGGGTGAGCCCCAGCATTTT
d_gene: TRBD1; v_gene: TRBV5-4; j_gene: TRBJ2-2; abundance: .; CDR3aa: CASRYRGASLSGELFF; CDR3nt: TGTGCCAGCCGTTACAGGGGCGCGTCATTATCCGGGGAGCTGTTTTTT
d_gene: .; v_gene: TRBV2; j_gene: TRBJ1-4; abundance: .; CDR3aa: CARGAGTLADNEKLFF; CDR3nt: TGTGCCAGAGGGGCGGGGACCCTGGCAGATAATGAAAAACTGTTTTTT
d_gene: TRBD1; v_gene: TRBV12-5; j_gene: TRBJ2-3; abundance: .; CDR3aa: CASGSNRGDTQYF; CDR3nt: TGTGCTAGTGGATCAAACAGGGGAGATACGCAGTATTTT
d_gene: .; v_gene: TRBV11-3; j_gene: TRBJ2-7; abundance: few; CDR3aa: CASSFMTEASYEQYF; CDR3nt: TGTGCCAGCAGCTTTATGACAGAAGCCTCCTACGAGCAGTACTTC
d_gene: .; v_gene: TRBV4-1; j_gene: TRBJ2-5; abundance: once; CDR3aa: CASSQGVQGPGLAETQYF; CDR3nt: TGCGCCAGCAGCCAAGGGGTCCAAGGACCGGGCTTAGCGGAGACCCAGTACTTC
d_gene: TRBD2; v_gene: TRBV30; j_gene: TRBJ2-7; abundance: .; CDR3aa: CAWRPRGVTYEQYF; CDR3nt: TGTGCCTGGAGACCTCGGGGGGTCACCTACGAGCAGTACTTC
d_gene: TRBD1; v_gene: TRBV11-2; j_gene: TRBJ2-3; abundance: .; CDR3aa: CASSFQADRGRFTDTQYF; CDR3nt: TGTGCCAGCAGCTTTCAAGCGGACAGGGGGCGATTCACAGATACGCAGTATTTT
d_gene: TRBD1; v_gene: TRBV7-9; j_gene: TRBJ2-3; abundance: .; CDR3aa: CASGTGAFTDTQYF; CDR3nt: TGTGCCAGCGGGACAGGGGCCTTCACAGATACGCAGTATTTT
d_gene: TRBD2; v_gene: TRBV27; j_gene: TRBJ2-5; abundance: .; CDR3aa: CASRGLAEQETQYF; CDR3nt: TGTGCCAGCAGGGGACTAGCGGAACAAGAGACCCAGTACTTC
d_gene: .; v_gene: TRBV7-2; j_gene: TRBJ2-1; abundance: .; CDR3aa: CASSLGVSEQFF; CDR3nt: TGTGCCAGCAGCTTAGGAGTAAGTGAGCAGTTCTTC
d_gene: .; v_gene: TRBV4-2; j_gene: TRBJ1-2; abundance: .; CDR3aa: CASSQLDYNYGYTF; CDR3nt: TGTGCCAGCAGCCAACTAGATTATAACTATGGCTACACCTTC
d_gene: .; v_gene: TRBV21-1; j_gene: TRBJ2-7; abundance: .; CDR3aa: CASSKPTSGSKCEQYF; CDR3nt: TGTGCCAGCAGCAAACCTACTAGCGGGAGTAAGTGCGAGCAGTACTTC
d_gene: .; v_gene: TRBV2; j_gene: TRBJ1-3; abundance: .; CDR3aa: CASRRDTGNTIYF; CDR3nt: TGTGCCAGCAGACGGGATACTGGAAACACCATATATTTT
d_gene: .; v_gene: TRBV21-1; j_gene: TRBJ2-7; abundance: .; CDR3aa: CASSKAPGLAKEGDYEQYF; CDR3nt: TGTGCCAGCAGCAAAGCCCCGGGACTAGCGAAGGAAGGTGACTACGAGCAGTACTTC
d_gene: .; v_gene: TRBV15; j_gene: TRBJ2-7; abundance: few; CDR3aa: CATSRDEPGSEQYF; CDR3nt: TGTGCCACCAGCAGAGATGAGCCGGGTAGCGAGCAGTACTTC
d_gene: TRBD1; v_gene: TRBV5-1; j_gene: TRBJ1-1; abundance: .; CDR3aa: CASSRGGQGGFEKAFF; CDR3nt: TGCGCCAGCAGCCGCGGGGGACAGGGCGGATTTGAGAAAGCTTTCTTT